This T cell receptor (beta chain) comes out of a study of T cells in Graves' hyperthyroidism and ophthalmopathy. Across the study: Blood from the periphery was taken at initial diagnosis, before any treatment.

Diagnostic decisions used clinical symptoms, serum thyroxine and TRAb, thyroid ultrasound and orbital computed tomography. Amplification yielded TCR beta CDR3 regions, with RNA transcripts as the source. HTBI primers were the set used in a first-round RT-PCR of the TCR CDR3. TCRdb re-called the multiplex PCR reads with MiXCR, one entry per CDR3 protein. The table records 200,000 to 300,000 distinct CDR3 sequences, roughly 15% of them present only once. The V end was cut by 6 bases, the J end by 3 bases, with 14 bases between. The CDR3 loop spans 14 amino acids. This TCR came from a woman between 18 and 29 years old with Graves' ophthalmopathy. The V gene is TRBV12-3 or TRBV12-4, the J gene TRBJ1-1; weak D call: TRBD1 (5 bases). The sequencing sample was made of blood. The CDR3 bases are TGTGCCAGCAGGTCCGGGACTCGCGACACTGAAGCTTTCTTT. Amino acids: CASRSGTRDTEAFF.